Given below is one T cell receptor beta chain in context. The V end lost 0 bases, the J end lost 2 bases, and 13 bases lay between the germline ends. Germline-derived CDR1 and CDR2 are GTSNPN and SVGIG (reference sequence). The CDR3 extends over 15 amino acids. Source study methods: From reference gene primer amplification, estimates of nucleated cell counts were derived. Data came from immunoSEQ multiplex PCR; TCRdb stores just in-frame clones and leaves some out. V, J and clone size are those of that table, while D and trimming were read from the DNA. The sample holds 150,000 to 180,000 clones, roughly 80% seen once. The data originate from a study of blood T cell repertoires in COVID-19. Study context: Spain, Italy and the United States supplied samples that represented acute and convalescent COVID-19. PBMCs, B-cell-depleted T cells, or T cells provided the cDNA or gDNA that made up the material.

Sequenced material: peripheral blood. J is TRBJ1-2 and V is TRBV30, with D unresolved. This TCR was sampled from a woman aged 55-69 years with acute or convalescent COVID-19. The CDR3 protein is CAWSVRGVPNYGYTF. The CDR3 region has the DNA TGTGCCTGGAGTGTACGGGGAGTCCCGAACTATGGCTACACCTTC.